This is a list of T cell receptor beta chains from one sample in a study of vaccination and CD4 T cells after COVID-19. TCRdb called the PCR reads again in MiXCR, with one record for every CDR3 protein. The sample has over 5,500 distinct CDR3 sequences, roughly half seen once. These TCRs are of unknown antigen specificity. Sequences were obtained from CD4+ T cells from blood, cultured in vitro. All receptors derive from a human donor who had recovered from COVID-19. CDR3s include the opening cysteine and the closing phenylalanine or tryptophan. The order of the fields is CDR3 DNA, CDR3 protein, V gene, D gene, clone size, J gene. A D gene is named only where the DNA matches it firmly. The size field is filled for only some rows; it gives once, few, many or a size class.

DNA: TGTGCCAGCAGGAACAGGGAAGCTAACTATGGCTACACCTTC
CDR3: CASRNREANYGYTF
V: TRBV27
D: .
size: few
J: TRBJ1-2

DNA: TGTGCCAGCAGGCAAGCCGGGGAGTATAGCTACGAGCAGTACTTC
CDR3: CASRQAGEYSYEQYF
V: TRBV6-1
D: .
size: .
J: TRBJ2-7

DNA: TGCGCCAGCAGTCAATCCTCATATCTGTGGAGCTCCTACGAGCAGTACTTC
CDR3: CASSQSSYLWSSYEQYF
V: TRBV23-1
D: .
size: few
J: TRBJ2-7

DNA: TGTGCCAGCAGTGTTAAACCGGGACAGGGGAAAGAGACCCAGTACTTC
CDR3: CASSVKPGQGKETQYF
V: TRBV28
D: TRBD1
size: .
J: TRBJ2-5

DNA: TGTGCCACCAGTGGTTTTCCGGGACTAGCGGGGAACAGCTCCTACAATGAGCAGTTCTTC
CDR3: CATSGFPGLAGNSSYNEQFF
V: TRBV24-1
D: TRBD2
size: few
J: TRBJ2-1

DNA: TGTGCCAGCAGTTACGGTGCCGCTGGGGCCAACGTCCTGACTTTC
CDR3: CASSYGAAGANVLTF
V: TRBV6-5
D: .
size: once
J: TRBJ2-6

DNA: TGTGCCAGCAGCCGGGACAGGGTAATCTACGAGCAGTACTTC
CDR3: CASSRDRVIYEQYF
V: TRBV27
D: TRBD1
size: few
J: TRBJ2-7

DNA: TGCAGTGCTAGAGATCTGAGGGAGCAGTACTTC
CDR3: CSARDLREQYF
V: TRBV20-1
D: .
size: .
J: TRBJ2-7

DNA: TGTGCCTGGCTACGATTCAACACTGAAGCTTTCTTT
CDR3: CAWLRFNTEAFF
V: TRBV30
D: .
size: few
J: TRBJ1-1

DNA: TGTGCCAGCAGTTTTTTATGGAACCAAGAGACCCAGTACTTC
CDR3: CASSFLWNQETQYF
V: TRBV28
D: .
size: .
J: TRBJ2-5

DNA: TGTGCCATCCACGGGGGCACAGATACGCAGTATTTT
CDR3: CAIHGGTDTQYF
V: TRBV6-1
D: .
size: .
J: TRBJ2-3

DNA: TGTGCCAGCAGGGGGGACAGGCTCGGAAAAGAGACCCAGTACTTC
CDR3: CASRGDRLGKETQYF
V: TRBV2
D: TRBD1
size: .
J: TRBJ2-5

DNA: TGCAGTGCTAGACGGAGCGGGGGGGCGGAGACCCAGTACTTC
CDR3: CSARRSGGAETQYF
V: TRBV20-1
D: TRBD2
size: .
J: TRBJ2-5

DNA: TGTGCCAGCGTATACGAAGGGGGGACTGAAGCTTTCTTT
CDR3: CASVYEGGTEAFF
V: TRBV25-1
D: .
size: .
J: TRBJ1-1

DNA: TGTGCCAGCAGCGGACAGTCTACCAATCAGCCCCAGCATTTT
CDR3: CASSGQSTNQPQHF
V: TRBV6-1
D: .
size: .
J: TRBJ1-5

DNA: TGTGCCAGCAGCCCCCCGGGATCTTTTTACAATGAGCAGTTCTTC
CDR3: CASSPPGSFYNEQFF
V: TRBV7-9
D: .
size: .
J: TRBJ2-1

DNA: TGTGCCAGCAGCTCCCGAAGGGGATGGGAGACCCAGTACTTC
CDR3: CASSSRRGWETQYF
V: TRBV7-2
D: .
size: .
J: TRBJ2-5

DNA: TGCAGTGCTAGGGATCGGACCGGGCCAGATACGCAGTATTTT
CDR3: CSARDRTGPDTQYF
V: TRBV20-1
D: .
size: few
J: TRBJ2-3

DNA: TGCGCCAGCAGCTTGGGCACAGGGCAAGCTTTCTTT
CDR3: CASSLGTGQAFF
V: TRBV5-1
D: .
size: .
J: TRBJ1-1

DNA: TGTGCCAGCTCACCTTTCAGGGGGCAAGATACGCAGTATTTT
CDR3: CASSPFRGQDTQYF
V: TRBV18
D: TRBD1
size: .
J: TRBJ2-3

DNA: TGTGCCAGCAGTTCCCCCGACAGGTTCCAAGCCGAGCAGTACTTC
CDR3: CASSSPDRFQAEQYF
V: TRBV12-3/TRBV12-4
D: .
size: .
J: TRBJ2-7

DNA: TGTGCCAGCAGCTTATTGGCCGGCTACGAGCAGTACTTC
CDR3: CASSLLAGYEQYF
V: TRBV7-2
D: .
size: .
J: TRBJ2-7

DNA: TGTGCCAGCAGCTTAGGCGGGCAGGGTATCGCTGGAAACACCATATATTTT
CDR3: CASSLGGQGIAGNTIYF
V: TRBV7-2
D: .
size: few
J: TRBJ1-3

DNA: TGTGCCAGCAGTTTGGGACTAGCTCTTTCCGAGCAGTACTTC
CDR3: CASSLGLALSEQYF
V: TRBV12-3/TRBV12-4
D: TRBD2
size: .
J: TRBJ2-7

DNA: TGTGCCAGTAGGGAACAGTATGGCTACACCTTC
CDR3: CASREQYGYTF
V: TRBV19
D: .
size: once
J: TRBJ1-2

DNA: TGTGCCAGCAGCTTTGGGGCAGATGGTGTCTATGGCTACACCTTC
CDR3: CASSFGADGVYGYTF
V: TRBV5-6
D: .
size: .
J: TRBJ1-2